This T cell receptor (beta chain) comes out of a study of Ad26.COV2.S vaccination and SARS-CoV-2 variants. The germline V gene encodes CDR1 SGHTA and CDR2 FQGNSA. The CDR3 contains 15 residues. V shed 5 bases and J shed 8 bases, with 21 bases lying between them. TCRdb's table, derived via immunoSEQ multiplex PCR, lists solely in-frame clones and lacks some. The sample contains about 480,000 clones, 87% of which appear only once. Treatment here: around 19 received Ad26.COV2.S at low or high dose, single or two shots; about 5 received placebo; per-sample allocation not given. The samples date from day 63 after the first vaccine or placebo injection.

Sequencing was performed on peripheral blood, taken in a trial of Ad26.COV2.S vaccine versus placebo. The rearrangement links TRBV7-2 to TRBJ1-1; TRBD1 might be the D (6 bases). The sequence derives from a person between 18 and 60 years old who received the Ad26.COV2.S COVID-19 vaccine or a placebo. The CDR3 coding sequence is TGTGCCAGCAGCCCGTCTAGGGGGGGCGGTCGAGAAGCTTTCTTT. Its translation: CASSPSRGGGREAFF.